The present T cell receptor beta chain was sequenced within a study of T cell repertoires in cytomegalovirus infection. One entry per CDR3 protein, called by TCRdb with MiXCR from the reads. The repertoire holds approximately 320,000 distinct CDR3 sequences, with 9.5% as singletons. Per germline, CDR1 SEHNR and CDR2 FQNEAQ (reference sequence). CDR3 length equals 14 residues. V lost 1 base, J lost 4 bases, and 10 bases lay in between. The TCR was taken from a human donor in good health (CMV status not recorded). Some clones in this sample may be carry-over from other donors' samples. The chain links TRBV7-9 to TRBJ1-1; D unresolved. Sequenced material: PBMCs. The CDR3 loop reads CASSLVGNPTEAFF. In nucleotides, the CDR3 is TGTGCCAGCAGCTTAGTTGGGAATCCCACTGAAGCTTTCTTT.